This TCR beta chain appears in the sequencing data of a study of blood T cell repertoires in COVID-19. Overall study context: From T cells, B-cell-depleted T cells, or PBMCs came the material, which was cDNA or gDNA.

The germline CDR1 and CDR2 sequences are LNHNV and YYDKDF (reference sequence). The V and J ends lost 8 bases and 0 bases respectively, with 11 bases between them. The CDR3 sequence is 14 residues long. Original data processing: Reference gene primer amplification yielded estimated nucleated cell counts. Profiling relied on immunoSEQ multiplex PCR, and the TCRdb table lists in-frame clones only, not all of them. V and J calls and clone size follow that table, whereas D and trimming were derived from the DNA. The sample includes roughly 140,000 clones, roughly 88% seen only once; the top ten take roughly 1.2%.

The sequencing sample was made of PBMCs or T cells enriched from blood (not recorded which). The V and J genes are TRBV15 and TRBJ1-5; D is unclear. The receptor comes from a woman in her twenties or thirties with acute COVID-19. The CDR3 region has the DNA TGTGCCACCGGACGGGAATATAGCAATCAGCCCCAGCATTTT. It yields the protein CATGREYSNQPQHF. Based on the CDR3 plus reference TRBV15 and TRBJ1-5, the full variable domain is DAMVIQNPRYQVTQFGKPVTLSCSQTLNHNVMYWYQQKSSQAPKLLFHYYDKDFNNEADTPDNFQSRRPNTSFCFLDIRSPGLGDTAMYLCATGREYSNQPQHFGDGTRLSIL.